This is a list of T cell receptor beta chains from one sample in a study of patients and donors after allogeneic stem cell transplantation. Each CDR3 protein gets one entry after TCRdb re-called the RT-PCR reads with MiXCR. The sample has some 960,000 distinct CDR3 sequences; over 15% are singletons. The sequenced sample consisted of blood, either unsorted or a sorted T cell fraction (not recorded which). Receptors originate from a human donor who was either an allogeneic HSCT recipient or a stem cell or donor lymphocyte infusion donor (not recorded which). It is not recorded whose cells these are; they may come from a transplant donor. Each CDR3 is given with its conserved first and last residue. D genes are given only for firm matches. Clone size appears in some rows only: once, few, many, or a class for an expanded clone.

V	size	J	D	length	CDR3	DNA
TRBV12-3/TRBV12-4	NA	TRBJ1-5	NA	14	CASSLVASNQPQHF	TGTGCCAGCAGTTTAGTGGCGAGCAATCAGCCCCAGCATTTT
TRBV5-1	many	TRBJ2-7	TRBD2	15	CASSPRTSGPYEQYF	TGCGCCAGCAGCCCCCGGACTAGCGGCCCCTACGAGCAGTACTTC
TRBV7-9	NA	TRBJ2-3	NA	14	CASSFGESTDTQYF	TGTGCCAGCAGCTTTGGGGAGAGCACAGATACGCAGTATTTT
TRBV11-3	few	TRBJ2-1	TRBD2	16	CASSSVAGSSYNEQFF	TGTGCCAGCAGCTCAGTAGCGGGTAGTTCCTACAATGAGCAGTTCTTC
TRBV20-1	NA	TRBJ1-2	TRBD1	16	CSARAGQGPINYGYTF	TGCAGTGCTAGAGCCGGACAGGGCCCAATTAACTATGGCTACACCTTC
TRBV24-1	NA	TRBJ2-2	NA	15	CATSDRRTNTGELFF	TGTGCCACCAGTGATCGACGGACCAACACCGGGGAGCTGTTTTTT
TRBV2	NA	TRBJ1-1	NA	11	CASSDGGEAFF	TGTGCCAGCAGTGATGGCGGTGAAGCTTTCTTT
TRBV24-1	NA	TRBJ1-5	TRBD1	15	CATSEGGQPNQPQHF	TGTGCCACCAGTGAGGGGGGACAGCCAAATCAGCCCCAGCATTTT
TRBV5-1	few	TRBJ1-2	TRBD1	13	CASRRDRTYGYTF	TGCGCCAGCAGGCGGGACAGAACCTATGGCTACACCTTC
TRBV24-1	many	TRBJ2-5	TRBD2	13	CATSTSGQETQYF	TGTGCCACAAGTACTAGCGGTCAAGAGACCCAGTACTTC
TRBV25-1	NA	TRBJ1-5	NA	12	CSRGGFNQPQHF	TGTTCTCGCGGAGGGTTCAATCAGCCCCAGCATTTT
TRBV7-2	few	TRBJ1-3	NA	14	CASSLYKSGNTIYF	TGTGCCAGCAGCTTATACAAGTCTGGAAACACCATATATTTT
TRBV15	few	TRBJ1-1	TRBD1	12	CATSSGTGELFF	TGTGCCACCAGTTCCGGGACAGGGGAATTATTCTTT
TRBV9	NA	TRBJ2-7	TRBD2	15	CASSATAGAGYEQYF	TGTGCCAGCAGCGCCACAGCGGGAGCTGGGTACGAGCAGTACTTC
TRBV14	NA	TRBJ1-2	NA	15	CASSQDLTGIYGYTF	TGTGCCAGCAGCCAAGATCTAACAGGGATCTATGGCTACACCTTC
TRBV3-1	few	TRBJ2-7	NA	16	CASSPYLWRNSYEQYF	TGTGCCAGCAGCCCTTACCTCTGGCGTAACTCCTACGAGCAGTACTTC
TRBV5-1	NA	TRBJ1-1	TRBD1	16	CASSLDLGQVNTEAFF	TGCGCCAGCAGCTTGGATTTGGGACAGGTGAACACTGAAGCTTTCTTT
TRBV7-8	NA	TRBJ2-4	NA	16	CASSLGGGLDKNIQYF	TGTGCCAGCTCCCTTGGGGGGGGCCTTGACAAAAACATTCAGTACTTC
TRBV7-7	NA	TRBJ2-3	NA	15	CASSLTSKPADTQYF	TGTGCCAGCAGCTTAACTAGCAAGCCCGCAGATACGCAGTATTTT
TRBV20-1	NA	TRBJ2-3	NA	16	CSARDPGRTYTDTQYF	TGCAGTGCTAGAGACCCTGGGAGGACCTACACAGATACGCAGTATTTT
TRBV19	few	TRBJ2-4	TRBD2	16	CASRGRRVNSKNIQYF	TGTGCCAGCCGCGGGAGGCGGGTGAATAGTAAAAACATTCAGTACTTC
TRBV18	NA	TRBJ1-1	NA	12	CASSPQVTEAFF	TGTGCCAGCTCACCCCAGGTCACTGAAGCTTTCTTT
TRBV6-1	NA	TRBJ2-7	NA	13	CASSTLTSYEQYF	TGTGCCAGCAGTACTTTGACCTCCTACGAGCAGTACTTC
TRBV9	NA	TRBJ1-1	NA	16	CASSVQGDRTVTEAFF	TGTGCCAGCAGCGTCCAAGGAGACAGAACAGTCACTGAAGCTTTCTTT
TRBV5-1	few	TRBJ1-2	NA	15	CASSLDLGGGYGYTF	TGCGCCAGCAGCTTGGATCTAGGTGGCGGCTATGGCTACACCTTC
TRBV7-9	few	TRBJ2-7	NA	14	CASSKAGLAYEQYF	TGTGCCAGCAGCAAAGCCGGGCTAGCCTACGAGCAGTACTTC
TRBV7-9	NA	TRBJ2-3	NA	16	CASSLVSGLNTDTQYF	TGTGCCAGCAGCTTAGTGTCCGGGCTGAACACAGATACGCAGTATTTT
TRBV18	few	TRBJ2-7	NA	14	CASSPTTGHHEQYF	TGTGCCAGCTCACCGACGACAGGTCACCACGAGCAGTACTTC
TRBV12-3/TRBV12-4	NA	TRBJ2-3	NA	15	CASTLGAGSTDTQYF	TGTGCCAGCACTTTGGGAGCCGGGAGCACAGATACGCAGTATTTT
TRBV19	NA	TRBJ1-5	NA	15	CASSIEMRYNQPQHF	TGTGCCAGTAGTATAGAGATGCGGTACAATCAGCCCCAGCATTTT
TRBV6-1	few	TRBJ2-7	NA	13	CASRGPGSYEQYF	TGTGCCAGCAGAGGCCCGGGGTCCTACGAGCAGTACTTC
TRBV5-6	many	TRBJ1-2	NA	14	CASSLGGNGYGYTF	TGTGCCAGCAGCTTGGGGGGAAACGGCTATGGCTACACCTTC
TRBV7-2	few	TRBJ2-1	TRBD2	17	CASSQLAGIAYYNEQFF	TGTGCCAGCAGCCAACTAGCGGGGATCGCTTACTACAATGAGCAGTTCTTC
TRBV6-2/TRBV6-3	NA	TRBJ2-1	TRBD2	14	CASGLAGGTVEQFF	TGTGCCAGTGGCCTAGCGGGGGGGACGGTTGAGCAGTTCTTC
TRBV4-2	many	TRBJ2-7	NA	16	CASSQEADTVLYEQYF	TGTGCCAGCAGCCAAGAAGCGGACACAGTCCTCTACGAGCAGTACTTC
TRBV27	few	TRBJ2-2	NA	16	CASSLSADWAGGELFF	TGTGCCAGCAGTTTATCGGCAGATTGGGCAGGCGGGGAGCTGTTTTTT
TRBV30	NA	TRBJ2-2	NA	13	CAWNRDNTGELFF	TGTGCCTGGAACAGAGATAACACCGGGGAGCTGTTTTTT
TRBV20-1	many	TRBJ2-3	NA	15	CSARAWTGSTDTQYF	TGCAGTGCTAGAGCCTGGACGGGCAGCACAGATACGCAGTATTTT
TRBV7-8	NA	TRBJ2-7	NA	14	CASKGRGASYEQYF	TGTGCCAGCAAGGGTCGGGGGGCTTCTTACGAGCAGTACTTC
TRBV2	few	TRBJ2-7	TRBD2	17	CASSYYRLAGGSYEQYF	TGTGCCAGCAGCTACTACAGACTAGCGGGGGGTTCCTACGAGCAGTACTTC
TRBV12-3/TRBV12-4	few	TRBJ2-3	NA	16	CASRRPWGAGTDTQYF	TGTGCCAGCAGGCGACCGTGGGGGGCAGGCACAGATACGCAGTATTTT
TRBV29-1	few	TRBJ2-7	NA	11	CSVRPLGEQYF	TGCAGCGTGAGGCCCCTCGGGGAGCAGTACTTC
TRBV12-3/TRBV12-4	few	TRBJ1-1	NA	14	CASRPRRLNTEAFF	TGTGCCAGCAGACCTCGACGGTTGAACACTGAAGCTTTCTTT
TRBV7-9	NA	TRBJ2-7	NA	13	CASSLEQGREQYF	TGTGCCAGCAGCTTAGAACAGGGCCGCGAGCAGTACTTC
TRBV20-1	few	TRBJ2-5	NA	15	CSARDPNKYQETQYF	TGCAGTGCTAGAGACCCTAACAAGTACCAAGAGACCCAGTACTTC